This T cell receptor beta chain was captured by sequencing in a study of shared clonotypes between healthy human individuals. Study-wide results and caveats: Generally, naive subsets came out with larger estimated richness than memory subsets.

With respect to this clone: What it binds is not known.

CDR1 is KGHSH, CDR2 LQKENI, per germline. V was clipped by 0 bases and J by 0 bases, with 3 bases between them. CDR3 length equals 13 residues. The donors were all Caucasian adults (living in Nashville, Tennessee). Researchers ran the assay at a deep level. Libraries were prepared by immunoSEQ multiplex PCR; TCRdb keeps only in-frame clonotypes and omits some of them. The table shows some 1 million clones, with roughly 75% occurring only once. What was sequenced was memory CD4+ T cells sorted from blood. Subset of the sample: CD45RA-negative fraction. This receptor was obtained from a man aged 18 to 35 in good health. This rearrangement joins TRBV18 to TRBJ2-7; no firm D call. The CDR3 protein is CASSPPVSYEQYF. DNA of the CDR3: TGTGCCAGCTCACCACCGGTCTCCTACGAGCAGTACTTC.